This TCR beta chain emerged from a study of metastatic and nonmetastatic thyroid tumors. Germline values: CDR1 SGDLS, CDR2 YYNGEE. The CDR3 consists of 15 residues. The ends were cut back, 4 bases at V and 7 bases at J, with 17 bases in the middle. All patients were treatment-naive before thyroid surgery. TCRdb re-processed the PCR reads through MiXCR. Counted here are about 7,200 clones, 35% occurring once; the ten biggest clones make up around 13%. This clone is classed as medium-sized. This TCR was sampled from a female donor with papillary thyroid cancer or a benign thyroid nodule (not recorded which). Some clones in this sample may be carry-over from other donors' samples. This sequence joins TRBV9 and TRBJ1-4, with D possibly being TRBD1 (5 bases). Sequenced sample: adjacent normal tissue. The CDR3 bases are TGTGCCAGCAGCCCCGTTGGGGCAAGGGGTGAAAAACTGTTTTTT. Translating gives CASSPVGARGEKLFF. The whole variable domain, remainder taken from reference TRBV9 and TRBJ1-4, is DSGVTQTPKHLITATGQRVTLRCSPRSGDLSVYWYQQSLDQGLQFLIQYYNGEERAKGNILERFSAQQFPDLHSELNLSSLELGDSALYFCASSPVGARGEKLFFGSGTQLSVL.